This TCR beta chain appears in the sequencing data of a study of T-cell memory formation after mild COVID-19. Per the germline V gene, CDR1 is SEHNR and CDR2 is FQNEAQ (reference sequence). CDR3 length equals 14 residues. Trimming cost V 1 base and J 1 base, with 7 bases left between them. Concerning this clonotype: What it binds is not known.

Study-wide results and limits: Among CD4+ contracting clones, most were CM and EM, and CD8+ ones EMRA. The finding that pre-infection memory included some responding clones suggested that cross-reactive memory joined.

cDNA libraries for TCR alpha and TCR beta, carrying sample barcodes and UMIs, came from 5'RACE with constant-segment primers. TCRdb processed the 5' RACE reads anew with MiXCR; each CDR3 protein has one entry. The sample records some 130,000 distinct CDR3 sequences, approximately 6.2% being singletons. The sequenced sample consisted of PBMCs or a T cell subset sorted from them (not recorded which). The J gene is TRBJ1-1, the V gene TRBV7-9, with unresolved D. The TCR was taken from an adult woman who had mild COVID-19 (a few samples of this study predate the infection). Cell type and time point are not known. CDR3 DNA sequence: TGTGCCAGCAGCTTAGATGACCCGAACACTGAAGCTTTCTTT. Residues: CASSLDDPNTEAFF.